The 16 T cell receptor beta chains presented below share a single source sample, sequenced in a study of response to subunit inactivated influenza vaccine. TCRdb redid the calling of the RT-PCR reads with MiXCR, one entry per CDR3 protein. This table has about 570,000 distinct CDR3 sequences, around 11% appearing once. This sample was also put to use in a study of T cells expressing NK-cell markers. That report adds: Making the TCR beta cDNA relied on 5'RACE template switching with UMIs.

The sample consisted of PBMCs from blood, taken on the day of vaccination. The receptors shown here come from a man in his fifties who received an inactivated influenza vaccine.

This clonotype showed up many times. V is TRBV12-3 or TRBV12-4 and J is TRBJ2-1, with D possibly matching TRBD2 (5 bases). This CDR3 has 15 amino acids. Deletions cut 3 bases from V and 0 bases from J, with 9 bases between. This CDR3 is CASSFDGSSYNEQFF. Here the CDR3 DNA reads TGTGCCAGCAGTTTCGATGGGAGCTCCTACAATGAGCAGTTCTTC.

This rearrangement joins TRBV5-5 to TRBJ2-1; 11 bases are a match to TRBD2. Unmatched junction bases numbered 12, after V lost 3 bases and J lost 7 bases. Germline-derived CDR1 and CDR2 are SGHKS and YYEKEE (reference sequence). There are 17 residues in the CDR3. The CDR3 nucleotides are TGTGCCAGCAGCTCGGAATTAGCGGGAGGGCCTGGGAATGAGCAGTTCTTC. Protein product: CASSSELAGGPGNEQFF.

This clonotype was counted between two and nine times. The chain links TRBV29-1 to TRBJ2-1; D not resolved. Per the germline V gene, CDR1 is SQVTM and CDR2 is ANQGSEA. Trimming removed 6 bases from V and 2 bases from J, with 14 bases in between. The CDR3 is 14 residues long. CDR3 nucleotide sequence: TGCAGCGTCCCCTCGATTGGGGCCTACAATGAGCAGTTCTTC. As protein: CSVPSIGAYNEQFF.

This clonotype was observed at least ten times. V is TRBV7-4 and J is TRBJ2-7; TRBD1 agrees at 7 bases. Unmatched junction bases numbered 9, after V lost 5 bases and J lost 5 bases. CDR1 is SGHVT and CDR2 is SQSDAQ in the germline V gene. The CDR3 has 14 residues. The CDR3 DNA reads TGTGCCAGCAGCCAGATGGGGACAGAAGACGAGCAGTACTTC. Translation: CASSQMGTEDEQYF. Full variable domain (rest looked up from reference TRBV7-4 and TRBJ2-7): GAGVSQSPRYKVAKRGRDVALRCDSISGHVTLYWYRQTLGQGSEVLTYSQSDAQRDKSGRPSGRFSAERPERSVSTLKIQRTEQGDSAVYLCASSQMGTEDEQYFGPGTRLTVT.

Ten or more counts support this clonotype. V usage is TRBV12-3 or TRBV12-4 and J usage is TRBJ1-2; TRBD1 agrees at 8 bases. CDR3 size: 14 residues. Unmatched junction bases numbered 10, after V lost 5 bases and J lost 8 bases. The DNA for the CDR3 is TGTGCCAGCAGTGCCCGGACAGGGCTGGGCGGCTACACCTTC. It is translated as CASSARTGLGGYTF.

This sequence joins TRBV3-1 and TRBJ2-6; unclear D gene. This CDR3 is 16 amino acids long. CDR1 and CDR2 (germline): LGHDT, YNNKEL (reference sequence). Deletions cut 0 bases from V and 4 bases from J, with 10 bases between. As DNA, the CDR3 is TGTGCCAGCAGCCAAGATGTGGGGTCCGGGGCCAACGTCCTGACTTTC. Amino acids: CASSQDVGSGANVLTF.

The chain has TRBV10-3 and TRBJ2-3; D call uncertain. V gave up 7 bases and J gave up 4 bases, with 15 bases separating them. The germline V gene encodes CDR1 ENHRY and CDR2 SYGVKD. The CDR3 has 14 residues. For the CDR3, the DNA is TGTGCCATCACTGCCCAGGCCTCCCCAGATACGCAGTATTTT. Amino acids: CAITAQASPDTQYF.

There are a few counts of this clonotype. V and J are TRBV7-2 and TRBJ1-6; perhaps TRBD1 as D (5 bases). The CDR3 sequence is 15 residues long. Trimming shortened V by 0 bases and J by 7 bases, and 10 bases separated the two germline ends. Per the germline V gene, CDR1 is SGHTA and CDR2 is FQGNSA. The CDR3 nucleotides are TGTGCCAGCAGCTTAGCAGGGCAGGGCAATTCACCCCTCCACTTT. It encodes CASSLAGQGNSPLHF.

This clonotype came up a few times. As DNA, the CDR3 is TGTGCCAGCAGCTTGGAAAGCGCATACGGAAAATCCTATGGCTACACCTTC. It is translated as CASSLESAYGKSYGYTF. The chain uses TRBV5-6 and TRBJ1-2; no firm D call. CDR3 length: 17 residues. Trimming removed 0 bases from V and 4 bases from J, with 19 bases in between. Germline lookup yields CDR1 SGHDT and CDR2 YYEEEE. The complete variable domain, with remaining parts taken from reference TRBV5-6 and TRBJ1-2, reads DAGVTQSPTHLIKTRGQQVTLRCSPKSGHDTVSWYQQALGQGPQFIFQYYEEEERQRGNFPDRFSGHQFPNYSSELNVNALLLGDSALYLCASSLESAYGKSYGYTFGSGTRLTVV.

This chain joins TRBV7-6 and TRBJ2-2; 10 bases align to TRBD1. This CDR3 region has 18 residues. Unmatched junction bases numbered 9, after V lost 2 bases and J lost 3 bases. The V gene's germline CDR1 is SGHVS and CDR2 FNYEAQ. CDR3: CASSLRVRTGGDTGELFF. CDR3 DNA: TGTGCCAGCAGCTTAAGGGTCCGGACAGGGGGAGACACCGGGGAGCTGTTTTTT.

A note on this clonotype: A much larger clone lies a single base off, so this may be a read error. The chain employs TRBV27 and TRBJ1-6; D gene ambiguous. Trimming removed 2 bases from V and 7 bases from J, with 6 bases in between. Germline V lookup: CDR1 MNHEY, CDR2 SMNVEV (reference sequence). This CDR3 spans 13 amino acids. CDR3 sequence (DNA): TGTGCCAGCAGTTTAAGTAGGAATTCACCCCTCCACTTT. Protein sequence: CASSLSRNSPLHF.

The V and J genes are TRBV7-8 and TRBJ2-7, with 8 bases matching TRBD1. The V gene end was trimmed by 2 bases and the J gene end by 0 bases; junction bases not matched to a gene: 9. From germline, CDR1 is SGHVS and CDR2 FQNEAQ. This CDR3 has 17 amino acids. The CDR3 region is CASSLPATGVLSYEQYF. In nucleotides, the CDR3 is TGTGCCAGCAGCTTACCGGCGACAGGGGTCCTCTCCTACGAGCAGTACTTC. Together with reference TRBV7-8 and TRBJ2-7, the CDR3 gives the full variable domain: GAGVSQSPRYKVAKRGQDVALRCDPISGHVSLFWYQQALGQGPEFLTYFQNEAQLDKSGLPSDRFFAERPEGSVSTLKIQRTQQEDSAVYLCASSLPATGVLSYEQYFGPGTRLTVT.

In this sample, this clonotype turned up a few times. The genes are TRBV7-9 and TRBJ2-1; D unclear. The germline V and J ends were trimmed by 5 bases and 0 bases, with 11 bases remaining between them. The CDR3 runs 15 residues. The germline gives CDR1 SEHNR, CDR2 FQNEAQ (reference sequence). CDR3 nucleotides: TGTGCCAGCAGCGGGTCGGCGGTCTCCTACAATGAGCAGTTCTTC. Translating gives CASSGSAVSYNEQFF.

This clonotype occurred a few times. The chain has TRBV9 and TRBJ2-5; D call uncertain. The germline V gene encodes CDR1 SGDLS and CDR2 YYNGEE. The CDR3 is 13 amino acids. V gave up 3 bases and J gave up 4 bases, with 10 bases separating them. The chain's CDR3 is CASSAFYSETQYF. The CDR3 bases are TGTGCCAGCAGCGCGTTTTACTCAGAGACCCAGTACTTC.

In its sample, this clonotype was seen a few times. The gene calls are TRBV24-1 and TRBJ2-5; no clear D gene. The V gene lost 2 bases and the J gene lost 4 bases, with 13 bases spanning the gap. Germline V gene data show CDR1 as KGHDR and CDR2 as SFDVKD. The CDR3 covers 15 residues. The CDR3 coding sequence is TGTGCCACCAGTGATTCCTTACACTCTCCAGAGACCCAGTACTTC. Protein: CATSDSLHSPETQYF.

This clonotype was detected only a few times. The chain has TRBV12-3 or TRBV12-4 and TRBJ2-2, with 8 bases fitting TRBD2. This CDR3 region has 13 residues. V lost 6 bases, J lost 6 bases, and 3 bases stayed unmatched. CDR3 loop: CASRLTSAGELFF. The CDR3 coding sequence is TGTGCCAGCAGACTGACTAGCGCCGGGGAGCTGTTTTTT.